This T cell receptor (beta chain) is drawn from a study of T-cell memory formation after mild COVID-19. Study-level information: Largely, TCR clusters stayed within a single donor.

MiXCR was run by TCRdb on the 5' RACE reads, yielding one entry per CDR3 protein. The sample lists under 650,000 distinct CDR3 sequences, approximately 19% seen once, with 12% in the top ten. This clonotype came up a few times. With V trimmed by 0 bases and J by 4 bases, 8 bases remained unmatched. CDR1 GTSNPN and CDR2 SVGIG come from the germline V gene (reference sequence). This CDR3 spans 17 amino acids. Sequencing was carried out using PBMCs or a T cell subset sorted from them (not recorded which). This TCR derives from an adult woman who had mild COVID-19 (a few samples of this study predate the infection). Cell type and time point are not known. This rearrangement joins TRBV30 to TRBJ2-2, with TRBD1 matching over 10 bases. The CDR3 coding sequence is TGTGCCTGGAGTGTTCTCCCGGGACAGGGGTTCACCGGGGAGCTGTTTTTT. The encoded protein is CAWSVLPGQGFTGELFF.